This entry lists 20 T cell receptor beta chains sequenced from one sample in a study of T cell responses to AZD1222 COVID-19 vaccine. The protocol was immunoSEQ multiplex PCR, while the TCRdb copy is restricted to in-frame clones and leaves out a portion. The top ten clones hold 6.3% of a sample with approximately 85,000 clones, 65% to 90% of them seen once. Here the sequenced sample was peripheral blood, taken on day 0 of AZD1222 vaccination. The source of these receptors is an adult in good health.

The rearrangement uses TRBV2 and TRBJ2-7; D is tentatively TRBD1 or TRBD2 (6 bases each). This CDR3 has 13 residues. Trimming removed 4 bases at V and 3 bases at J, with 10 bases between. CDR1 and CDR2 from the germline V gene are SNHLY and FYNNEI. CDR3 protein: CASSVGGLYEQYF. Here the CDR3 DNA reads TGTGCCAGCAGTGTCGGGGGCCTCTACGAGCAGTACTTC.

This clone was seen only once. The CDR3 coding sequence is TGTGCCAGCACCCCGCTACAGGGGGGGGTCATATATTTT. It encodes CASTPLQGGVIYF. The chain uses TRBV12-3 or TRBV12-4 and TRBJ1-3; 8 bases line up with TRBD1. The CDR3 consists of 13 residues. Trimming cost V 7 bases and J 12 bases; bases outside gene matches: 11.

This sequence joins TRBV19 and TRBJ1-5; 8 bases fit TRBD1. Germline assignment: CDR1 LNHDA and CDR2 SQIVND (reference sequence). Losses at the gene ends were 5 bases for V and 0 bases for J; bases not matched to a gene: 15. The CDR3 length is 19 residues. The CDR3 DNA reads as TGTGCCAGTAGTTCGCGGACAGGGCCTCGGGTATATAGCAATCAGCCCCAGCATTTT. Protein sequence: CASSSRTGPRVYSNQPQHF.

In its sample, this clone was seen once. The CDR3 DNA follows: TGTGCCACCAGTATCCCTCGACAGGGGATGAACACTGAAGCTTTCTTT. Translation gives CATSIPRQGMNTEAFF. The gene calls are TRBV24-1 and TRBJ1-1, with 8 bases identical to TRBD1. The CDR3 is 16 residues long. The ends lost 6 bases at V and 0 bases at J; junction bases unmatched: 8. The germline V gene encodes CDR1 KGHDR and CDR2 SFDVKD.

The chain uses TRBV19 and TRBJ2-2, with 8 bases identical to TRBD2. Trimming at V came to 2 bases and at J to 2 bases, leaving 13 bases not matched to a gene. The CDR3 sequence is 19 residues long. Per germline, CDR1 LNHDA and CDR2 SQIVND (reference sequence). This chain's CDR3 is CASSIWEGLAGTNTGELFF. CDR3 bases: TGTGCCAGTAGTATATGGGAGGGATTAGCGGGGACTAACACCGGGGAGCTGTTTTTT.

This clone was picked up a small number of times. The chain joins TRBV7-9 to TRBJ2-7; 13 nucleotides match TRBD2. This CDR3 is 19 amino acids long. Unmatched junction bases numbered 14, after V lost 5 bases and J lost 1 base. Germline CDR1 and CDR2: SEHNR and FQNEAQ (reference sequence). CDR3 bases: TGTGCCAGCAGCCCCCCCCACGGACTAGCGGGAGTGAATTCCTACGAGCAGTACTTC. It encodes CASSPPHGLAGVNSYEQYF.

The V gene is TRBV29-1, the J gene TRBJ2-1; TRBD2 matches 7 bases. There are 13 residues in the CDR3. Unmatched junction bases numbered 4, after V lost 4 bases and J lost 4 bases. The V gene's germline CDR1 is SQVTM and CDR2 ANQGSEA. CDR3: CSVASGLYNEQFF. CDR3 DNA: TGCAGCGTTGCTAGCGGACTATACAATGAGCAGTTCTTC.

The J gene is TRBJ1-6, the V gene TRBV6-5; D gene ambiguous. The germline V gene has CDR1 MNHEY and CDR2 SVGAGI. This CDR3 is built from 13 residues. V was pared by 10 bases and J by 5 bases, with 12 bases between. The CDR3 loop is CAMRDTDNSPLHF. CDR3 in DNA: TGTGCCATGAGAGACACAGATAATTCACCCCTCCACTTT.

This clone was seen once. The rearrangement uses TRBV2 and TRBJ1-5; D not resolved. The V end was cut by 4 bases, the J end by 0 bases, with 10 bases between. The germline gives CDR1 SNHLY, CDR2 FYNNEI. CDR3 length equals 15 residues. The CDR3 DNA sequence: TGTGCCAGCAGTGGGGCAGGTTATAGCAATCAGCCCCAGCATTTT. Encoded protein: CASSGAGYSNQPQHF.

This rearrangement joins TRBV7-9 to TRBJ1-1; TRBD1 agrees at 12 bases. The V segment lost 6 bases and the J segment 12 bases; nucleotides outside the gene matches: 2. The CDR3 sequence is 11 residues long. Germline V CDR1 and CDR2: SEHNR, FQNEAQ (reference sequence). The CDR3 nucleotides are TGTGCCAGCAGGGGACAGGGGGCGACTTTCTTT. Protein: CASRGQGATFF.

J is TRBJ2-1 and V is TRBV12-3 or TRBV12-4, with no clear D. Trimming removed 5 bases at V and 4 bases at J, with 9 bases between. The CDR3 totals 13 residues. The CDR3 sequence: CASSPNRYNEQFF. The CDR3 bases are TGTGCCAGCAGTCCCAACAGATACAATGAGCAGTTCTTC.

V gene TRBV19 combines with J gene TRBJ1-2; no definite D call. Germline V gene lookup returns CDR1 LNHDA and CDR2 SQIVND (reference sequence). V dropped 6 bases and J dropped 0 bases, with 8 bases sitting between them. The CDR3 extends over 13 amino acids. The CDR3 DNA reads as TGTGCCAGTAGAGACACGGCTAACTATGGCTACACCTTC. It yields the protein CASRDTANYGYTF. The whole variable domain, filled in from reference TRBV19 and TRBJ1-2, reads DGGITQSPKYLFRKEGQNVTLSCEQNLNHDAMYWYRQDPGQGLRLIYYSQIVNDFQKGDIAEGYSVSREKKESFPLTVTSAQKNPTAFYLCASRDTANYGYTFGSGTRLTVV.

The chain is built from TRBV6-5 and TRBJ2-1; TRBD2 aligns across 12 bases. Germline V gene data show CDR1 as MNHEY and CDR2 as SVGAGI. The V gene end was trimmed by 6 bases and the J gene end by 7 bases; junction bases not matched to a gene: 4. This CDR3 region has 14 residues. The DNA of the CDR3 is TGTGCCAGCAGCGCGGGGACTAGCGGGAATGAGCAGTTCTTC. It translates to CASSAGTSGNEQFF.

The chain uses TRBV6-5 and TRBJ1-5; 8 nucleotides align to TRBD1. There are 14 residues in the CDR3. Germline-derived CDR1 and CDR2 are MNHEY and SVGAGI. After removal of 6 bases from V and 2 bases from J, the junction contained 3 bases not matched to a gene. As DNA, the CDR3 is TGTGCCAGCAGGCGGACAGGGCGCAATCAGCCCCAGCATTTT. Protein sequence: CASRRTGRNQPQHF.

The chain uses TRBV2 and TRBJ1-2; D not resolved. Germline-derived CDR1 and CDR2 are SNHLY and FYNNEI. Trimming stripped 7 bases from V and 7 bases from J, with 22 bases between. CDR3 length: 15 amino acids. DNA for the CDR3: TGTGCCAGCACCGCCCTGGGAAGGGAGGAAGGTGGCTACACCTTC. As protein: CASTALGREEGGYTF.

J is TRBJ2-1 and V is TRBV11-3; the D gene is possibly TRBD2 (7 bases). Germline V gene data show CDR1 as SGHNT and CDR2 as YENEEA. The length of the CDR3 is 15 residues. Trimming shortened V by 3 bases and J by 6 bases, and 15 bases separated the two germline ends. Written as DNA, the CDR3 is TGTGCCAGCAGCTTGTGGGGGGGCGAGATCAATGAGCAGTTCTTC. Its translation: CASSLWGGEINEQFF.

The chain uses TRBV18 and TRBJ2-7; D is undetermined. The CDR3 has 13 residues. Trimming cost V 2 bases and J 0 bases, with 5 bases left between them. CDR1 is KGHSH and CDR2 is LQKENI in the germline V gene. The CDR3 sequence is CASSPWSSYEQYF. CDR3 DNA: TGTGCCAGCTCACCATGGAGCTCCTACGAGCAGTACTTC. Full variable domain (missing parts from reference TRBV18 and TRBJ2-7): NAGVMQNPRHLVRRRGQEARLRCSPMKGHSHVYWYRQLPEEGLKFMVYLQKENIIDESGMPKERFSAEFPKEGPSILRIQQVVRGDSAAYFCASSPWSSYEQYFGPGTRLTVT.

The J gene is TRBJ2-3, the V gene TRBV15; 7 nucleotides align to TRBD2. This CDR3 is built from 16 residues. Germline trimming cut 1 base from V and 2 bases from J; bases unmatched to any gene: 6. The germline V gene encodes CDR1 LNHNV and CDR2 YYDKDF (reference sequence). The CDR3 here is CATSRAGGTHTDTQYF. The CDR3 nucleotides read TGTGCCACCAGCAGAGCGGGGGGTACTCACACAGATACGCAGTATTTT.

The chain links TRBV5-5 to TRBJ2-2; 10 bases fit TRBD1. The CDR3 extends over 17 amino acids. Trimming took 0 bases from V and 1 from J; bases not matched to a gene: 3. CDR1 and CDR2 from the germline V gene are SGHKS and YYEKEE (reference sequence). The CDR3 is CASSLGQGARNTGELFF. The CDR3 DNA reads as TGTGCCAGCAGCTTGGGACAGGGGGCGAGGAACACCGGGGAGCTGTTTTTT.

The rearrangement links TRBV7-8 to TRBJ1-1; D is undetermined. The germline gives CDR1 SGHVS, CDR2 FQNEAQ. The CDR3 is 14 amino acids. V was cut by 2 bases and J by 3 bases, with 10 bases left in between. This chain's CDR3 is CASSLTELDTEAFF. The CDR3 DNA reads TGTGCCAGCAGCTTAACAGAGCTGGACACTGAAGCTTTCTTT.